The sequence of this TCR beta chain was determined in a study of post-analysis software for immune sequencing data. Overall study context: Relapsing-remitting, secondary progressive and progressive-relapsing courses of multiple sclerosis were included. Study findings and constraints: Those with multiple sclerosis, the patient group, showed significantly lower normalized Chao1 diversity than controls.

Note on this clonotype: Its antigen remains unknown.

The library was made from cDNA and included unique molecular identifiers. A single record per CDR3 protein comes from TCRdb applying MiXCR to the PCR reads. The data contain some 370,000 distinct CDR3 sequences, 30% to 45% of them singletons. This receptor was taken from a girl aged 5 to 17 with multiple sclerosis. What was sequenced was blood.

The CDR3 is CASSLDQAEQFF. The CDR3 nucleotides are TGTGCCAGCAGCTTAGATCAGGCGGAGCAGTTCTTC. This rearrangement joins TRBV11-2 to TRBJ2-1; D remains ambiguous. The CDR3 sequence is 12 residues long. CDR1 is SGHAT, CDR2 FQNNGV, per germline. V was cut by 0 bases and J by 10 bases, with 7 bases left in between.